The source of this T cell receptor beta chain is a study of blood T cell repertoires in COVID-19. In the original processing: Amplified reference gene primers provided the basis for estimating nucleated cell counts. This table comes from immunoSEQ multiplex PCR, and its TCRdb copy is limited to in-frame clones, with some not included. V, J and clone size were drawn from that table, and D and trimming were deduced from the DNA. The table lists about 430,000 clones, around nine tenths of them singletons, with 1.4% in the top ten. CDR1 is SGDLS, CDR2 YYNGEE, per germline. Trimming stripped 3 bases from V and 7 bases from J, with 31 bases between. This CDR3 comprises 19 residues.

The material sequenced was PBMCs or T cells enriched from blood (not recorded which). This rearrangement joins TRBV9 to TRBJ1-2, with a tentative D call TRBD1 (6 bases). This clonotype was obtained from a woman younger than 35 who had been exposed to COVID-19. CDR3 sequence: CASSGERDSPGQSGFGYTF. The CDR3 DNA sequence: TGTGCCAGCAGCGGAGAGAGAGATTCACCGGGACAATCAGGGTTTGGCTACACCTTC.